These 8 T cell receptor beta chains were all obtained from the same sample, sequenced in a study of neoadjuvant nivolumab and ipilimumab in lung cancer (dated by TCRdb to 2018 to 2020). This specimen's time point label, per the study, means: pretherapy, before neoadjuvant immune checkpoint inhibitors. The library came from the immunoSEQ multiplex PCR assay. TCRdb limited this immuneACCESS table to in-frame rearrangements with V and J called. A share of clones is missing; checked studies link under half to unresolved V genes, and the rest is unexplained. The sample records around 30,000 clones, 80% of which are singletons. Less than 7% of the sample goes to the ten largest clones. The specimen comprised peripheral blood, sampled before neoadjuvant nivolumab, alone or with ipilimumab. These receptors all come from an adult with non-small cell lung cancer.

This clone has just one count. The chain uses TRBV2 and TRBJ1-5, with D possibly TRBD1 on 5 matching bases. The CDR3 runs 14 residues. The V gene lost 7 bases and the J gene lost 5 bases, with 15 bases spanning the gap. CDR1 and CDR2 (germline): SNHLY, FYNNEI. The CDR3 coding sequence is TGTGCCAGCACTCAGCAGGGCTGGGATCAGCCCCAGCATTTT. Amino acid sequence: CASTQQGWDQPQHF. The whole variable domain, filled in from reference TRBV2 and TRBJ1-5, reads EPEVTQTPSHQVTQMGQEVILRCVPISNHLYFYWYRQILGQKVEFLVSFYNNEISEKSEIFDDQFSVERPDGSNFTLKIRSTKLEDSAMYFCASTQQGWDQPQHFGDGTRLSIL.

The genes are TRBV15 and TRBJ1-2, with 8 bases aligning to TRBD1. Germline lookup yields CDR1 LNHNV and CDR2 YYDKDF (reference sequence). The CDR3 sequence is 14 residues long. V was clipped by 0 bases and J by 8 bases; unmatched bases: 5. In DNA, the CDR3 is TGTGCCACCAGCAGAGATGACAGGGGTTCCGGCTACACCTTC. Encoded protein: CATSRDDRGSGYTF.

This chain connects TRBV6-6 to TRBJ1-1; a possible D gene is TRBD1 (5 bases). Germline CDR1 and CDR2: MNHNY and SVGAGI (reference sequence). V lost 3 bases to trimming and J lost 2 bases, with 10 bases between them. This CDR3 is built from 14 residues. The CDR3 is CASSYWGHNTEAFF. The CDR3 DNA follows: TGTGCCAGCAGTTATTGGGGCCACAACACTGAAGCTTTCTTT.

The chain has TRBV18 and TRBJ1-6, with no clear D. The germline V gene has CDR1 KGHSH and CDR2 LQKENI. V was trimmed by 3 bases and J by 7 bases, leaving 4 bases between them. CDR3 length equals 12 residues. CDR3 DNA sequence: TGTGCCAGCTCACCTAGAAATTCACCCCTCCACTTT. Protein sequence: CASSPRNSPLHF.

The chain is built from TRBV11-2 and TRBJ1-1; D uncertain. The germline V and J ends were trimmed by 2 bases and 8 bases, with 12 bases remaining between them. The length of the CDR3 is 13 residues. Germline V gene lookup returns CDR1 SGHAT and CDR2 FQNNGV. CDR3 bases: TGTGCCAGCAGCTTAAAATTAGGCGAGGAAGCTTTCTTT. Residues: CASSLKLGEEAFF.

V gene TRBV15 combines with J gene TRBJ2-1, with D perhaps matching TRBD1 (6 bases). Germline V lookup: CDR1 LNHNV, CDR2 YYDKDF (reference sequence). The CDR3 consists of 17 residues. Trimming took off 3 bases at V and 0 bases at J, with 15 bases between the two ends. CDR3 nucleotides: TGTGCCACCAGCAGGGGGAACACAGGGAGCTCCTACAATGAGCAGTTCTTC. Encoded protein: CATSRGNTGSSYNEQFF. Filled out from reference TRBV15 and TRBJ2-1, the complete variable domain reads DAMVIQNPRYQVTQFGKPVTLSCSQTLNHNVMYWYQQKSSQAPKLLFHYYDKDFNNEADTPDNFQSRRPNTSFCFLDIRSPGLGDTAMYLCATSRGNTGSSYNEQFFGPGTRLTVL.

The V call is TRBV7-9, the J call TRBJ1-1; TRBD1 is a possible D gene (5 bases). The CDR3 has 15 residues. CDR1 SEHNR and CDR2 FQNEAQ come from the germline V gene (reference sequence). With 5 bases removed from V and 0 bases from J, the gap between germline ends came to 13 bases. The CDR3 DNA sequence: TGTGCCAGCAGCCCCCCGGGGGGGGTGAACACTGAAGCTTTCTTT. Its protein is CASSPPGGVNTEAFF. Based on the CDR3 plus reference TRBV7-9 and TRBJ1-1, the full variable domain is DTGVSQNPRHKITKRGQNVTFRCDPISEHNRLYWYRQTLGQGPEFLTYFQNEAQLEKSRLLSDRFSAERPKGSFSTLEIQRTEQGDSAMYLCASSPPGGVNTEAFFGQGTRLTVV.

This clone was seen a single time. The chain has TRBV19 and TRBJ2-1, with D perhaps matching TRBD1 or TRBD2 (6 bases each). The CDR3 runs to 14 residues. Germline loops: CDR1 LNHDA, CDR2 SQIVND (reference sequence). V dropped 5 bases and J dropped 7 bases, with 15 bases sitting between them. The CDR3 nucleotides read TGTGCCAGTAGTCCCAGAAGAGGGGGGAATGAGCAGTTCTTC. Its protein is CASSPRRGGNEQFF.